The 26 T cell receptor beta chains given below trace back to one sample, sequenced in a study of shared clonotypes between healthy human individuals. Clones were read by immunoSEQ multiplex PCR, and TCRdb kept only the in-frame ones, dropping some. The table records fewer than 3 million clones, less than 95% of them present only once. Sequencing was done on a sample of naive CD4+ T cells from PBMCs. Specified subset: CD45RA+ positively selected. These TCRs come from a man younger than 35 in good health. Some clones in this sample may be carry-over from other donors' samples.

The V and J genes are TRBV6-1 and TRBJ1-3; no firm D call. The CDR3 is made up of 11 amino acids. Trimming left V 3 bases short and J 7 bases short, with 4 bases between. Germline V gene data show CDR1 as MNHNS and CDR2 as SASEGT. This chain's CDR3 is CASSDGNTIYF. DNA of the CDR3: TGTGCCAGCAGTGACGGTAACACCATATATTTT.

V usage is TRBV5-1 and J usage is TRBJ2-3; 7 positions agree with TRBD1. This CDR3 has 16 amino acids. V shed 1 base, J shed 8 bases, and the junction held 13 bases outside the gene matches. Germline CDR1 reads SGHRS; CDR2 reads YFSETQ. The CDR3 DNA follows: TGCGCCAGCAGCTTGCCCGGGACAGCAGAATTGGGTACGCAGTATTTT. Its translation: CASSLPGTAELGTQYF.

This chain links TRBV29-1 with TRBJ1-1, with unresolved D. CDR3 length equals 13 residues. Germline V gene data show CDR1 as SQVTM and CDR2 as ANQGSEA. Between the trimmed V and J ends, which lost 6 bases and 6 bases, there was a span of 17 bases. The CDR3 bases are TGCAGCGTCGCTAGCCCTTTTACCCCTGAAGCTTTCTTT. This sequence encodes CSVASPFTPEAFF. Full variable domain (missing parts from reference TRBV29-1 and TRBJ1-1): SAVISQKPSRDICQRGTSLTIQCQVDSQVTMMFWYRQQPGQSLTLIATANQGSEATYESGFVIDKFPISRPNLTFSTLTVSNMSPEDSSIYLCSVASPFTPEAFFGQGTRLTVV.

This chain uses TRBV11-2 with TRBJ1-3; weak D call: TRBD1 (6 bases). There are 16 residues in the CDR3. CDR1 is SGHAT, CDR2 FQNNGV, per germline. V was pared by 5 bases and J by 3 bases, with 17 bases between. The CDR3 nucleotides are TGTGCCAGCAGCACAGTAGGGGGTGCAATTGGAAACACCATATATTTT. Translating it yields CASSTVGGAIGNTIYF.

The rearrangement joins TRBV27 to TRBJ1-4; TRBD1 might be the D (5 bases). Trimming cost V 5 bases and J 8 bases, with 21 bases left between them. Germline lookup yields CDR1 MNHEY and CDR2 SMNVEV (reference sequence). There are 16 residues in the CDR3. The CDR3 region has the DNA TGTGCCAGCAGTGAACCTCCGGGACCGGTTAGGGAAAAACTGTTTTTT. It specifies CASSEPPGPVREKLFF.

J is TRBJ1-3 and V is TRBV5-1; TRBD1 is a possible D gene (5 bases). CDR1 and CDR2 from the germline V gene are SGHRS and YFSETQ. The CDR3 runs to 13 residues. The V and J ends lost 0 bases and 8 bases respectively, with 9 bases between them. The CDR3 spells CASSLGPRDTIYF. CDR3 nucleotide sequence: TGCGCCAGCAGCTTGGGTCCCAGGGACACCATATATTTT. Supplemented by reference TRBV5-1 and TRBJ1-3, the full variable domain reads KAGVTQTPRYLIKTRGQQVTLSCSPISGHRSVSWYQQTPGQGLQFLFEYFSETQRNKGNFPGRFSGRQFSNSRSEMNVSTLELGDSALYLCASSLGPRDTIYFGEGSWLTVV.

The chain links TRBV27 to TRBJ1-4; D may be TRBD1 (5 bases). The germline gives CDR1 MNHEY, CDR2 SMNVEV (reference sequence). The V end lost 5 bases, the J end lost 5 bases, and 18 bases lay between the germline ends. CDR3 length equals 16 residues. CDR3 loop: CASSVRQGRDNEKLFF. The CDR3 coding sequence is TGTGCCAGCAGTGTAAGACAAGGGAGGGACAATGAAAAACTGTTTTTT. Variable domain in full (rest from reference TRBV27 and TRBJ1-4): EAQVTQNPRYLITVTGKKLTVTCSQNMNHEYMSWYRQDPGLGLRQIYYSMNVEVTDKGDVPEGYKVSRKEKRNFPLILESPSPNQTSLYFCASSVRQGRDNEKLFFGSGTQLSVL.

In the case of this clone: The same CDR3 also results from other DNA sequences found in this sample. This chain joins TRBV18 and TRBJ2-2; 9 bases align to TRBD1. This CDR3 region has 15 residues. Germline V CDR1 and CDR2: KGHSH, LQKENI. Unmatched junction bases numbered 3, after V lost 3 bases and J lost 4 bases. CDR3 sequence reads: CASSPTGGGTGELFF. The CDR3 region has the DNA TGTGCCAGCTCACCGACAGGGGGAGGCACCGGGGAGCTGTTTTTT.

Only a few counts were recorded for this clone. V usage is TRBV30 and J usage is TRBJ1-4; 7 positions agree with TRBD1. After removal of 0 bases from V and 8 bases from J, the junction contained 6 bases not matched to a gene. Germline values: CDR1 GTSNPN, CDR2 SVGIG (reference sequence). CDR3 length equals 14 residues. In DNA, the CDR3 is TGTGCCTGGAGTGTAGAGGGGGCTGGGGAAAAACTGTTTTTT. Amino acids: CAWSVEGAGEKLFF.

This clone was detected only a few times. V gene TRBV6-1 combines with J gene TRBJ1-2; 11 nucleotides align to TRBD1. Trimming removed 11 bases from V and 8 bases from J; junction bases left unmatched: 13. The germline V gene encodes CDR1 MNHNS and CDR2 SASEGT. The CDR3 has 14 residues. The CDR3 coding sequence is TGTGCCTGCCGGGACAGGGGGACTGTAGGAGGCTACACCTTC. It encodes CACRDRGTVGGYTF.

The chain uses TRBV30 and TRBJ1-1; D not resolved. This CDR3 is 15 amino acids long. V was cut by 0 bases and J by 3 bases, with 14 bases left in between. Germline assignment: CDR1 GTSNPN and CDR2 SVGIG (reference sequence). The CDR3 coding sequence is TGTGCCTGGAGTGTTAGAGCTGTGGTGTACACTGAAGCTTTCTTT. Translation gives CAWSVRAVVYTEAFF. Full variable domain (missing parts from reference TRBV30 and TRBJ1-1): SQTIHQWPATLVQPVGSPLSLECTVEGTSNPNLYWYRQAAGRGLQLLFYSVGIGQISSEVPQNLSASRPQDRQFILSSKKLLLSDSGFYLCAWSVRAVVYTEAFFGQGTRLTVV.

The CDR3 protein is CASSEARAAYEQYF. The CDR3 DNA reads as TGTGCCAGCAGTGAAGCCAGGGCCGCCTACGAGCAGTACTTC. The chain uses TRBV6-1 and TRBJ2-7; maybe TRBD1 (5 bases). The CDR3 has 14 amino acids. V gave up 0 bases and J gave up 2 bases, with 8 bases separating them. The germline CDR1 and CDR2 sequences are MNHNS and SASEGT.

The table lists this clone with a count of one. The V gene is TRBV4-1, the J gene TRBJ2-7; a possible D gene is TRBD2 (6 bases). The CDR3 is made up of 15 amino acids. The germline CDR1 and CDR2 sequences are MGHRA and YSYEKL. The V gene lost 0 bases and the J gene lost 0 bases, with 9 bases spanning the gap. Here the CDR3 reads CASSQDSGRSYEQYF. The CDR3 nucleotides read TGCGCCAGCAGCCAAGATAGCGGTCGCTCCTACGAGCAGTACTTC.

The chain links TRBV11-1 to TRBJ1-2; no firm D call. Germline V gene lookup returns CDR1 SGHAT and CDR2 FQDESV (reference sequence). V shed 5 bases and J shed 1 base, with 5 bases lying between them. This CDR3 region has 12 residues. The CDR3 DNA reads TGTGCCAGCAGCCAGAGTAACTATGGCTACACCTTC. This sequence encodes CASSQSNYGYTF.

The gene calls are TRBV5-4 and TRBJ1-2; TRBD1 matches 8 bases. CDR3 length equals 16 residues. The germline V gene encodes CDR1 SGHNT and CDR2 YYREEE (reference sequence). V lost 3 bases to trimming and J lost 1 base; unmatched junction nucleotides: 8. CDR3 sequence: CASSSPGGANNYGYTF. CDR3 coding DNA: TGTGCCAGCAGCTCCCCAGGGGGCGCCAATAACTATGGCTACACCTTC.

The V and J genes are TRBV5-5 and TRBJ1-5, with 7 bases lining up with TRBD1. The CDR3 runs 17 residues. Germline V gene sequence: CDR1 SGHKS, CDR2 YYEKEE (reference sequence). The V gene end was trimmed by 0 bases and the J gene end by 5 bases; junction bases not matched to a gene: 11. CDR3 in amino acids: CASSLEQGSNLYQPQHF. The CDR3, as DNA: TGTGCCAGCAGCTTGGAACAGGGGTCCAATTTGTATCAGCCCCAGCATTTT.

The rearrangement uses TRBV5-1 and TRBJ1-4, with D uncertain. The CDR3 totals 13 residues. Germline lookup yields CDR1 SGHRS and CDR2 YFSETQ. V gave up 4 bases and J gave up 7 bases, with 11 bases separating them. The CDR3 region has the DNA TGCGCCAGCAGCAGGGTCCCGGGTGAAAAACTGTTTTTT. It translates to CASSRVPGEKLFF.

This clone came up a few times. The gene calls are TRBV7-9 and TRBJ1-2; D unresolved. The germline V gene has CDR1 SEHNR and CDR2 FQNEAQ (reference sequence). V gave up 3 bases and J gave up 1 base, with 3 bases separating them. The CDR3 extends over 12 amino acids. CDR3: CASSFNNYGYTF. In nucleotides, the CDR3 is TGTGCCAGCAGCTTCAATAACTATGGCTACACCTTC.

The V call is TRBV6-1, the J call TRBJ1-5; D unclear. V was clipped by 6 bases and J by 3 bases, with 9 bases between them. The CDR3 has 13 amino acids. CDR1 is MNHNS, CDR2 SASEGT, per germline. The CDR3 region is CASRWVLNQPQHF. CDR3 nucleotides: TGTGCCAGCAGATGGGTCCTCAATCAGCCCCAGCATTTT.

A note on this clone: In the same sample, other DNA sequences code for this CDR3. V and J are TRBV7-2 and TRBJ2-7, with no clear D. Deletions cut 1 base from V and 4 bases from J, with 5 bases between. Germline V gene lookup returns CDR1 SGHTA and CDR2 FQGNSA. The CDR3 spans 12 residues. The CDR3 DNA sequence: TGTGCCAGCAGCTTAGTTCCTTACGAGCAGTACTTC. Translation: CASSLVPYEQYF.

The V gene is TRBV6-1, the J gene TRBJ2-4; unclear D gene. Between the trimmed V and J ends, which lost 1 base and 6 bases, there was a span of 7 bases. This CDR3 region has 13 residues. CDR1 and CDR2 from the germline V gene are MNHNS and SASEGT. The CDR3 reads CASSEVIRNIQYF. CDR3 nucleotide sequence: TGTGCCAGCAGTGAAGTGATCAGAAACATTCAGTACTTC.

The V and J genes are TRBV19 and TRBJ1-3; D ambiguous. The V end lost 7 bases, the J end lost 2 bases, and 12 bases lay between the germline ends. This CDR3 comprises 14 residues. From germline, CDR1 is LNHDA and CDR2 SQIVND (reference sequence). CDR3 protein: CASTLEGPGNTIYF. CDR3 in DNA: TGTGCCAGTACCTTGGAAGGGCCTGGAAACACCATATATTTT.

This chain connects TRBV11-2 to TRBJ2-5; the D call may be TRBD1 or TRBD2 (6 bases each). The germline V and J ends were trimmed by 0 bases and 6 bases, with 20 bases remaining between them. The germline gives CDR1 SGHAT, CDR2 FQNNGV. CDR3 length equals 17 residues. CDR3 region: CASSLDMVLARGKTQYF. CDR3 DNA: TGTGCCAGCAGCTTAGACATGGTACTAGCAAGGGGGAAGACCCAGTACTTC.

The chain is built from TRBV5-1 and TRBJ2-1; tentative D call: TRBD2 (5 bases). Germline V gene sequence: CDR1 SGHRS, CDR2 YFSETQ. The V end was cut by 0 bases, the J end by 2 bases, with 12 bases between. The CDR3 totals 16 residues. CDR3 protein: CASSLAGPGTYNEQFF. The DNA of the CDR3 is TGCGCCAGCAGCTTGGCGGGTCCGGGGACCTACAATGAGCAGTTCTTC.

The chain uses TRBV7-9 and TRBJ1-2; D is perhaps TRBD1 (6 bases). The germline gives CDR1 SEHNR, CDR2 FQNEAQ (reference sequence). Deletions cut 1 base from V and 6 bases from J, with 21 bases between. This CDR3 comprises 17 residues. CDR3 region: CASSLGRLGHKDDGYTF. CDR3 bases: TGTGCCAGCAGCTTAGGACGGTTGGGACATAAGGATGATGGCTACACCTTC. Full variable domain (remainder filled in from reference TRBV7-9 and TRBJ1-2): DTGVSQNPRHKITKRGQNVTFRCDPISEHNRLYWYRQTLGQGPEFLTYFQNEAQLEKSRLLSDRFSAERPKGSFSTLEIQRTEQGDSAMYLCASSLGRLGHKDDGYTFGSGTRLTVV.

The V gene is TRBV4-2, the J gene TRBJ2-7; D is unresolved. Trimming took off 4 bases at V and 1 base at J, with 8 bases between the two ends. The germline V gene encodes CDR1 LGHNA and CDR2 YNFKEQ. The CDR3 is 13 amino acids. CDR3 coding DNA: TGTGCCAGCAGCCCGGTGGGGTCCTACGAGCAGTACTTC. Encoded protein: CASSPVGSYEQYF.